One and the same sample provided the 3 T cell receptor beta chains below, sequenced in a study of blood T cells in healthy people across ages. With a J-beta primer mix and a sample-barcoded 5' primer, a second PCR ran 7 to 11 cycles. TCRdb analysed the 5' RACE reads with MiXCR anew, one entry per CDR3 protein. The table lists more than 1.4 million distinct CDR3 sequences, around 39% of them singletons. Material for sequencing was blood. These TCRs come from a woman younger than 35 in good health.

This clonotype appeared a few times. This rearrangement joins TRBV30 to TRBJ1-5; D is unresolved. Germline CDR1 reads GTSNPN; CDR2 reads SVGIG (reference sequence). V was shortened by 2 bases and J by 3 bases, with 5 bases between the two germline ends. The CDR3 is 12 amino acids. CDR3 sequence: CAWSNHNQPQHF. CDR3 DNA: TGTGCCTGGAGTAACCACAATCAGCCCCAGCATTTT. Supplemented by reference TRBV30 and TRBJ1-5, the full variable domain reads SQTIHQWPATLVQPVGSPLSLECTVEGTSNPNLYWYRQAAGRGLQLLFYSVGIGQISSEVPQNLSASRPQDRQFILSSKKLLLSDSGFYLCAWSNHNQPQHFGDGTRLSIL.

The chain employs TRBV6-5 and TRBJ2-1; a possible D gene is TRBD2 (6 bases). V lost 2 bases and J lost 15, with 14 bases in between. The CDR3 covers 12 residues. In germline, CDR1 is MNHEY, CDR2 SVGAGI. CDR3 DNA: TGTGCCAGCAGTTACCCGGCGGGGCGCCCGTTCTTC. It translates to CASSYPAGRPFF.

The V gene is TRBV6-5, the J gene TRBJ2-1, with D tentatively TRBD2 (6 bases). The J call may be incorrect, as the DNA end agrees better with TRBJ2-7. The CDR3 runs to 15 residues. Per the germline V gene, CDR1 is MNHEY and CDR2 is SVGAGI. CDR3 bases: TGTGCCAGCAGTTCCTTCGCGGGAAAGGGCTACGAGCAGTACTTC. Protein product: CASSSFAGKGYEQYF.